This TCR beta chain was found in a study of blood T cells in healthy people across ages. For the second PCR, which ran for roughly 6 to 11 cycles, a sample-barcoded 5' primer and a J-beta primer mix were used. Each cDNA molecule carried a tag from a template-switch adaptor that contained 12 random nucleotides. From the 5' RACE reads, TCRdb called clonotypes with MiXCR, one entry per CDR3 protein. The sample has 800,000 or so distinct CDR3 sequences, 20% to 25% seen once. Germline V CDR1 and CDR2: DFQATT, SNEGSKA (reference sequence). This CDR3 is 16 amino acids long. V was pared by 0 bases and J by 0 bases, with 12 bases between. This sample also belongs to another study, concerning T cells of mothers and their children.

The V gene is TRBV20-1, the J gene TRBJ1-3; unclear D gene. Material for sequencing was blood. This receptor was obtained from a boy aged 5-17 years in good health. In nucleotides, the CDR3 is TGCAGTGCTAGAGATGGCGGGCGTCCCTCTGGAAACACCATATATTTT. Translating gives CSARDGGRPSGNTIYF.